This T cell receptor (beta chain) originates from a study of blood T cells in healthy people across ages. V lost 2 bases and J lost 3, with 19 bases in between. This CDR3 has 17 residues. It was with a sample-barcoded 5' primer and a J-beta primer mix that a second PCR of roughly 6 to 12 cycles was run. Each of the cDNA molecules was tagged by a template-switch adaptor with 12 random nucleotides. TCRdb used MiXCR to reprocess the 5' RACE reads, holding one entry per CDR3 protein. The data hold some 730,000 distinct CDR3 sequences, with about 20% observed a single time. Ten milliliters of peripheral blood were drawn from each donor. PBMCs were isolated at a quantity of at least 6 million per sample. In its sample, this clonotype was seen a few times.

The source of this sequence is a man in his sixties or seventies in good health. V is TRBV12-3 or TRBV12-4 and J is TRBJ1-2; D ambiguous. The sequencing sample was made of blood. The chain's CDR3 is CASSLREGTWEYYGYTF. CDR3 nucleotides: TGTGCCAGCAGTTTAAGGGAGGGAACTTGGGAGTACTATGGCTACACCTTC.